This TCR beta chain came from a study of CD8 T cells in ankylosing spondylitis (TCRdb year 2017). About the full investigation: The study set out to find disease-linked TCR variants by profiling T cell receptor beta repertoires in ankylosing spondylitis patients and healthy donors. In total, the full study cohort was made up of over a hundred healthy donors and approximately 24 ankylosing spondylitis patients. Peripheral blood was sampled, and synovial fluid was also collected from ankylosing spondylitis patients. Study-wide findings and limitations: The disease-linked clones were reported to be significantly enriched in matched synovial fluid samples from ankylosing spondylitis patients. In peripheral blood, the disease-linked clones were found at relatively low frequencies and had a CD8+ phenotype. Some of the motif variants had been reported before in the synovial fluid and blood of reactive arthritis patients, a finding that suggests common disease-initiation mechanisms. A TCR beta motif of about eight highly homologous amino acid variants appeared characteristic of blood from ankylosing spondylitis patients.

Note on this clonotype: Its antigen specificity is not known. No much larger clone is present one base from it, and per-base qualities are unavailable.

TCRdb shows the sequencer as Illumina HiSeq 2500. Quantitative 5'-RACE with molecular barcodes was used to prepare TCR beta libraries. As for how the authors treated the data: A new computational method, built on a probabilistic model of VDJ rearrangement, was used to identify disease-linked TCR variants. TCRdb trimmed the raw reads at Q25, called clones with MiXCR and kept productive beta chains. One record per CDR3 amino acid sequence lists the most common genes and DNA. The V and J calls were not made by the authors but by TCRdb's processing. The sample table contains about 340,000 distinct CDR3 sequences; only one count was recorded for under 8.5% of them. In total, the top ten clones hold roughly 15% of the sample. Including the terminal cysteine and phenylalanine, the CDR3 comprises 12 residues. Of the read, only the CDR3 DNA is kept; its 36 bases are in frame from base 1. CDR1 and CDR2, looked up from the germline V gene (reference sequence), are LNHDA and SQIVND. V has 2 bases trimmed and J has 6 bases trimmed; junction bases matching no gene number 0.

The sequenced sample consisted of blood, either unsorted or a sorted T cell fraction (not recorded which). This chain joins TRBV19 to TRBJ2-7; 8 bases in between match TRBD1. The TCR was taken from a male donor with ankylosing spondylitis. The CDR3 corresponds to CASSIQGAEQYF. The nucleotide sequence reads TGTGCCAGTAGTATACAGGGGGCCGAGCAGTACTTC.